A single sample gave rise to the 3 T cell receptor beta chains below, sequenced in a study of T cells after yellow fever vaccination. Each CDR3 protein gets one entry after TCRdb re-called the 5' RACE reads with MiXCR. This table has about 150,000 distinct CDR3 sequences, approximately 6.2% appearing once. The sample consisted of CD4+ T cells sorted from PBMCs, taken on the day of the first yellow fever vaccination. These receptors all come from a man in his late teens or twenties who received the YFV17D yellow fever vaccine.

The chain is built from TRBV25-1 and TRBJ1-2; D unresolved. Trimming left V 1 base short and J 8 bases short, with 14 bases between. The length of the CDR3 is 14 residues. CDR1 and CDR2 from the germline V gene are MGHDK and SYGVNS. This CDR3 is CASSESPDSGGYTF. The CDR3 bases are TGTGCCAGCAGTGAATCCCCGGACTCGGGAGGCTACACCTTC.

This clonotype was recorded at least ten times. The chain carries TRBV7-2 and TRBJ2-1; the match to TRBD2 covers 8 bases. The germline gives CDR1 SGHTA, CDR2 FQGNSA. The CDR3 spans 13 residues. Trimming took 4 bases from V and 9 from J; bases not matched to a gene: 5. This CDR3 is CASSSGGGFEQFF. The CDR3 nucleotides are TGTGCCAGCAGCTCCGGGGGGGGTTTTGAGCAGTTCTTC.

In this sample, this clonotype turned up a few times. This sequence joins TRBV24-1 and TRBJ2-5; D gene uncertain. Germline CDR1 KGHDR, CDR2 SFDVKD. Trimming removed 3 bases at V and 7 bases at J, with 5 bases between. The CDR3 loop spans 11 amino acids. CDR3 DNA: TGTGCCACCAGTGATCCCACGACCCAGTACTTC. This translates into CATSDPTTQYF.